The 8 T cell receptor beta chains reported below all come from one sample, sequenced in a study of cytotoxic CD8 clonotypes in ibrutinib-treated CLL. Profiled with immunoSEQ multiplex PCR; TCRdb holds only in-frame clones, not every one. Of 130,000 to 150,000 clones listed, 80% to 95% were seen once; the top ten hold approximately 10%. The input for sequencing was PBMCs, taken after 12 months of ibrutinib treatment. These receptors were taken from a human donor with chronic lymphocytic leukemia.

The chain combines TRBV6-5 with TRBJ2-6; D tentatively fits TRBD1 or TRBD2 (5 bases each). Germline V gives CDR1 MNHEY, CDR2 SVGAGI. The CDR3 consists of 14 residues. V lost 7 bases to trimming and J lost 2 bases, with 9 bases between them. CDR3 nucleotide sequence: TGTGCCAGCACTGGGGGTCCTGGGGCCAACGTCCTGACTTTC. It codes for CASTGGPGANVLTF.

The J gene is TRBJ2-3, the V gene TRBV15; 10 positions agree with TRBD1. Germline V gives CDR1 LNHNV, CDR2 YYDKDF (reference sequence). V dropped 9 bases and J dropped 3; count of bases not matched to a gene: 6. The CDR3 consists of 14 residues. CDR3 sequence: CATGQGRLTDTQYF. In DNA, the CDR3 is TGTGCCACGGGACAGGGGAGGTTGACAGATACGCAGTATTTT.

The gene calls are TRBV4-1 and TRBJ2-7; D perhaps matches TRBD1 (6 bases). The CDR3 runs 13 residues. V shed 3 bases and J shed 4 bases, with 10 bases lying between them. The germline V gene encodes CDR1 MGHRA and CDR2 YSYEKL. CDR3 region: CASSQGQTYEQYF. CDR3 nucleotides: TGCGCCAGCAGCCAGGGACAAACTTACGAGCAGTACTTC.

The V and J genes are TRBV9 and TRBJ2-3, with D perhaps TRBD2 (5 bases). V was cut by 0 bases and J by 4 bases, with 9 bases left in between. Germline assignment: CDR1 SGDLS and CDR2 YYNGEE. This CDR3 has 14 residues. This chain's CDR3 is CASSVGRRPDTQYF. CDR3 nucleotide sequence: TGTGCCAGCAGCGTAGGGCGGAGGCCAGATACGCAGTATTTT.

This chain uses TRBV19 with TRBJ1-5, with a possible D match to TRBD1 (5 bases). The V and J ends lost 6 bases and 3 bases respectively, with 15 bases between them. The CDR3 length is 15 residues. Germline loops: CDR1 LNHDA, CDR2 SQIVND (reference sequence). CDR3 nucleotide sequence: TGTGCCAGTAGGCAGGGCCAGCGCTTCAATCAGCCCCAGCATTTT. This encodes CASRQGQRFNQPQHF.

This clone was detected only a few times. The chain links TRBV7-9 to TRBJ2-7; the D is unclear. In germline, CDR1 is SEHNR, CDR2 FQNEAQ (reference sequence). The CDR3 length is 14 residues. V lost 0 bases to trimming and J lost 3 bases, with 9 bases between them. CDR3 sequence (DNA): TGTGCCAGCAGCTTAGCGCCTAGTGTCTACGAGCAGTACTTC. Amino acids: CASSLAPSVYEQYF. Filled out from reference TRBV7-9 and TRBJ2-7, the complete variable domain reads DTGVSQNPRHKITKRGQNVTFRCDPISEHNRLYWYRQTLGQGPEFLTYFQNEAQLEKSRLLSDRFSAERPKGSFSTLEIQRTEQGDSAMYLCASSLAPSVYEQYFGPGTRLTVT.

The chain links TRBV19 to TRBJ1-1; no firm D call. The CDR3 has 13 residues. Germline CDR1 and CDR2: LNHDA and SQIVND (reference sequence). V shed 2 bases and J shed 0 bases, with 4 bases lying between them. The CDR3: CASSIWVNTEAFF. In nucleotides, the CDR3 is TGTGCCAGTAGTATATGGGTGAACACTGAAGCTTTCTTT.

This sequence joins TRBV6-5 and TRBJ2-7; 7 bases are shared with TRBD2. The V segment lost 5 bases and the J segment 5 bases; nucleotides outside the gene matches: 9. The germline V gene encodes CDR1 MNHEY and CDR2 SVGAGI. The CDR3 contains 14 residues. CDR3 residues: CASSRRGLLHEQYF. In nucleotides, the CDR3 is TGTGCCAGCAGTAGGAGGGGACTACTCCACGAGCAGTACTTC.